Below, 19 T cell receptor beta chains from the same sample are listed, as sequenced in a study of post-analysis software for immune sequencing data. General observations from the study: Roughly 5 TRBV segments occurring more often in patients than controls included TRBV5-6, TRBV5-1 and TRBV20-1.

The TCR beta cDNA libraries carried unique molecular identifiers. One entry per CDR3 protein, called by TCRdb with MiXCR from the PCR reads. The repertoire includes hundreds of thousands of distinct CDR3 sequences, roughly 27% of them detected once, and around 0.56% sits in the top ten. The antigens these receptors bind are not known. The sequenced material came from blood. Receptors were obtained from a girl aged 10-17 years with multiple sclerosis.

This clonotype appeared a few times. This sequence joins TRBV10-3 and TRBJ2-1, with 8 bases identical to TRBD2. Germline assignment: CDR1 ENHRY and CDR2 SYGVKD. Losses at the gene ends were 3 bases for V and 7 bases for J; bases not matched to a gene: 8. The CDR3 has 15 amino acids. The CDR3 loop reads CAISDLAGGVNEQFF. The CDR3 DNA sequence: TGTGCCATCAGTGATTTGGCGGGAGGAGTTAATGAGCAGTTCTTC.

The chain uses TRBV28 and TRBJ2-1, with D perhaps matching TRBD2 (5 bases). This CDR3 is 13 amino acids long. Trimming stripped 6 bases from V and 5 bases from J, with 11 bases between. The V gene's germline CDR1 is MDHEN and CDR2 SYDVKM. The CDR3 DNA reads TGTGCCAGCAGCCGGACTTGGGACAATGAGCAGTTCTTC. It translates to CASSRTWDNEQFF.

Only a few counts were recorded for this clonotype. The gene calls are TRBV7-2 and TRBJ2-1; 9 bases match TRBD2. Per the germline V gene, CDR1 is SGHTA and CDR2 is FQGNSA. The CDR3 length is 15 residues. J was trimmed by 5 bases and V by 1 base; bases with no gene match: 3. In DNA, the CDR3 is TGTGCCAGCAGCTTAGAAGGGACTAGCAACAATGAGCAGTTCTTC. Protein sequence: CASSLEGTSNNEQFF.

The chain uses TRBV12-3 or TRBV12-4 and TRBJ2-7; 9 bases agree with TRBD2. The CDR3 consists of 14 residues. V shed 8 bases and J 7 bases; nucleotides not matched to a gene: 12. Here the CDR3 DNA reads TGTGCCAGCGCCTTGCGGGAGGGCCGCAATGAGCAGTACTTC. Translation: CASALREGRNEQYF.

This clonotype appeared a few times. The chain employs TRBV9 and TRBJ1-4; D is unclear. V gave up 3 bases and J gave up 4 bases, with 10 bases separating them. The CDR3 loop spans 14 amino acids. CDR1 and CDR2 (germline): SGDLS, YYNGEE. CDR3: CASSEKAFNEKLFF. The CDR3 coding sequence is TGTGCCAGCAGCGAGAAGGCCTTTAATGAAAAACTGTTTTTT.

Here the CDR3 reads CASSETSRRTDTQYF. In nucleotides, the CDR3 is TGTGCCAGCAGTGAGACTAGCAGGAGAACAGATACGCAGTATTTT. The chain has TRBV7-2 and TRBJ2-3; 7 nucleotides match TRBD2. V shed 6 bases, J shed 3 bases, and the junction held 9 bases outside the gene matches. The CDR3 consists of 15 residues. The germline V gene encodes CDR1 SGHTA and CDR2 FQGNSA. The complete variable domain, with remaining parts taken from reference TRBV7-2 and TRBJ2-3, reads GAGVSQSPSNKVTEKGKDVELRCDPISGHTALYWYRQSLGQGLEFLIYFQGNSAPDKSGLPSDRFSAERTGGSVSTLTIQRTQQEDSAVYLCASSETSRRTDTQYFGPGTRLTVL.

The chain combines TRBV4-3 with TRBJ2-7; 9 bases map to TRBD2. With 1 base clipped from V and 2 bases from J, the junction kept 9 bases outside the gene matches. CDR3 length: 17 residues. From germline, CDR1 is LGHNA and CDR2 YSLEER. CDR3 in DNA: TGCGCCAGCAGCCAAGGGGTCGTGGCTAGCGGGACCTACGAGCAGTACTTC. Protein product: CASSQGVVASGTYEQYF.

J is TRBJ1-4 and V is TRBV3-1; D is undetermined. Per the germline V gene, CDR1 is LGHDT and CDR2 is YNNKEL (reference sequence). CDR3 length equals 12 residues. The V end lost 5 bases, the J end lost 8 bases, and 9 bases lay between the germline ends. The CDR3 reads CASSADVEKLFF. DNA for the CDR3: TGTGCCAGCAGCGCAGACGTGGAAAAACTGTTTTTT. Based on the CDR3 plus reference TRBV3-1 and TRBJ1-4, the full variable domain is DTAVSQTPKYLVTQMGNDKSIKCEQNLGHDTMYWYKQDSKKFLKIMFSYNNKELIINETVPNRFSPKSPDKAHLNLHINSLELGDSAVYFCASSADVEKLFFGSGTQLSVL.

In this sample, this clonotype is medium-sized. V usage is TRBV24-1 and J usage is TRBJ2-1, with D tentatively TRBD1 (5 bases). CDR1 is KGHDR, CDR2 SFDVKD, per germline. Between the trimmed V and J ends, which lost 4 bases and 10 bases, there was a span of 25 bases. CDR3 size: 17 residues. This chain's CDR3 is CATSEYPQNGPHREQFF. The CDR3 coding sequence is TGTGCCACCAGTGAATACCCACAGAACGGACCCCACAGGGAGCAGTTCTTC.

This clonotype has ten or more counts. CDR3 sequence: CASSARQGAETQYF. CDR3 DNA: TGTGCCAGCAGCGCCAGACAGGGAGCAGAGACCCAGTACTTC. The V call is TRBV7-2, the J call TRBJ2-5; TRBD1 matches 7 bases. The ends lost 5 bases at V and 4 bases at J; junction bases unmatched: 7. The CDR3 contains 14 residues. The V gene's germline CDR1 is SGHTA and CDR2 FQGNSA.

This clonotype occurred many times. The chain combines TRBV12-3 or TRBV12-4 with TRBJ1-2; D remains unclear. Deletions cut 1 base from V and 4 bases from J, with 10 bases between. CDR3 length: 14 residues. The CDR3 DNA sequence: TGTGCCAGCAGTTTAGGGGCCAGTTCCTATGGCTACACCTTC. It codes for CASSLGASSYGYTF.

This clonotype was observed once. The chain carries TRBV4-3 and TRBJ2-5; 15 bases are shared with TRBD2. This CDR3 contains 16 residues. J gave up 11 bases and V 0 bases, and 7 bases lay outside the gene matches. Germline CDR1 is LGHNA and CDR2 is YSLEER. The CDR3 is CASSQEGLAGGNEQYF. The CDR3 DNA follows: TGCGCCAGCAGCCAAGAAGGACTAGCGGGAGGGAATGAGCAGTACTTC.

The rearrangement links TRBV12-3 or TRBV12-4 to TRBJ2-2; the D gene is possibly TRBD2 (5 bases). The CDR3 has 14 amino acids. Trimming cost V 10 bases and J 5 bases, with 17 bases left between them. CDR3 sequence: CANRPLTSTGELFF. The CDR3 DNA follows: TGTGCCAACAGACCTCTCACTAGTACCGGGGAGCTGTTTTTT.

This clonotype was seen many times. V is TRBV9 and J is TRBJ2-3, with TRBD1 as a possible D gene (5 bases). The CDR3 extends over 15 amino acids. CDR1 is SGDLS, CDR2 YYNGEE, per germline. With 0 bases removed from V and 1 base from J, the gap between germline ends came to 9 bases. DNA for the CDR3: TGTGCCAGCAGCGTAGGGGGCTTGGGCACAGATACGCAGTATTTT. Amino acids: CASSVGGLGTDTQYF.

This clonotype was counted only a few times. This sequence joins TRBV20-1 and TRBJ2-7; the D is unclear. The CDR3 runs to 15 residues. Germline values: CDR1 DFQATT, CDR2 SNEGSKA (reference sequence). V was clipped by 3 bases and J by 0 bases, with 15 bases between them. In nucleotides, the CDR3 is TGCAGTGCTAGGTCCTATGGCAGGATCTCCTACGAGCAGTACTTC. It encodes CSARSYGRISYEQYF.

This clonotype occurred a few times. The CDR3 sequence: CASSLGLAGSLDEQYF. The CDR3 DNA is TGTGCCAGCAGCCTAGGACTAGCGGGATCTCTCGACGAGCAGTACTTC. The rearrangement uses TRBV9 and TRBJ2-7, with 12 bases identical to TRBD2. Trimming removed 4 bases from V and 5 bases from J; junction bases left unmatched: 10. This CDR3 comprises 16 residues. Germline values: CDR1 SGDLS, CDR2 YYNGEE.

The V and J genes are TRBV12-3 or TRBV12-4 and TRBJ1-2; D is perhaps TRBD1 (5 bases). V was cut by 4 bases and J by 4 bases, with 19 bases left in between. CDR3 length: 16 amino acids. The CDR3 DNA reads as TGTGCCAGCAGTTCCAATCGACAGCTATTAATCTATGGCTACACCTTC. Its protein product is CASSSNRQLLIYGYTF.

This clonotype was detected only a few times. This chain uses TRBV5-4 with TRBJ2-1; D ambiguous. Germline values: CDR1 SGHNT, CDR2 YYREEE (reference sequence). V lost 2 bases, J lost 6 bases, and 9 bases lay in between. The CDR3 is made up of 13 amino acids. CDR3 DNA: TGTGCCAGCAGCTTTGGGCTAGTCAATGAGCAGTTCTTC. Residues: CASSFGLVNEQFF.

J is TRBJ2-3 and V is TRBV7-2; 12 bases match TRBD2. The CDR3 spans 16 residues. Germline-derived CDR1 and CDR2 are SGHTA and FQGNSA. V was clipped by 4 bases and J by 6 bases; unmatched bases: 8. CDR3 region: CASSSGLAGTADTQYF. CDR3 nucleotides: TGTGCCAGCAGCTCCGGACTAGCGGGGACCGCGGATACGCAGTATTTT. The full variable domain, completed using reference TRBV7-2 and TRBJ2-3, is GAGVSQSPSNKVTEKGKDVELRCDPISGHTALYWYRQSLGQGLEFLIYFQGNSAPDKSGLPSDRFSAERTGGSVSTLTIQRTQQEDSAVYLCASSSGLAGTADTQYFGPGTRLTVL.